The table lists the clone carrying this TCR beta chain with many counts. Its antigen remains unidentified. This specimen belongs to a study of CD8 T cells in ankylosing spondylitis. Study-wide results and limits: Disease-linked clones bore a CD8+ phenotype and were relatively rare in peripheral blood. Ankylosing spondylitis blood appeared to carry a characteristic TCR beta motif of eight or nine highly homologous variants.

By quantitative 5'-RACE with molecular barcodes, the TCR beta libraries were made. In TCRdb, the 5' RACE reads were re-called with MiXCR into one record per CDR3 protein. The sample carries 30,000 to 40,000 distinct CDR3 sequences, about 9.4% recorded once. Germline V gene lookup returns CDR1 MNHEY and CDR2 SMNVEV (reference sequence). The CDR3 length is 15 residues. Trimming removed 4 bases at V and 1 base at J, with 11 bases between. The chain carries TRBV27 and TRBJ2-1; unclear D gene. The receptor comes from a male donor with ankylosing spondylitis or in good health (not recorded which). Material for sequencing was blood, either unsorted or a sorted T cell fraction (not recorded which). DNA of the CDR3: TGTGCCAGCAGTTCAGACTTGAGGTCCTACAATGAGCAGTTCTTC. This gives the protein CASSSDLRSYNEQFF.